These 22 T cell receptor beta chains came from one sample sequenced in a study of shared clonotypes between healthy human individuals. Using immunoSEQ multiplex PCR, the repertoire was profiled, and TCRdb retains in-frame clones only, with some absent. There are some 2,000,000 clones in the sample; 85% to 95% occur only once, and more than 0.1% lies in the top ten. Sequenced sample: naive CD4+ T cells sorted from blood. The subset was: CD45RA+ positively selected. These receptors were collected from a man younger than 30 in good health.

The DNA of the CDR3 is TGTGCCAGCAAAACGGACAGGGGAAGGGATCAGCCCCAGCATTTT. This translates into CASKTDRGRDQPQHF. The rearrangement joins TRBV2 to TRBJ1-5, with 9 positions matching TRBD1. Trimming at V came to 7 bases and at J to 5 bases, leaving 9 bases not matched to a gene. CDR1 and CDR2 from the germline V gene are SNHLY and FYNNEI. This CDR3 spans 15 amino acids.

The rearrangement uses TRBV6-5 and TRBJ1-1, with D perhaps matching TRBD1 (5 bases). CDR1 MNHEY and CDR2 SVGAGI come from the germline V gene. The V gene lost 5 bases and the J gene lost 6 bases, with 19 bases spanning the gap. The CDR3 has 15 residues. The CDR3 coding sequence is TGTGCCAGCAGTGGCCAAGGGCTAGGGGTGGCTGAAGCTTTCTTT. Its translation is CASSGQGLGVAEAFF.

The chain recombines TRBV7-6 with TRBJ2-1, with a weak D call TRBD2 (5 bases). The V gene lost 0 bases and the J gene lost 0 bases, with 12 bases spanning the gap. The CDR3 loop spans 17 amino acids. Germline CDR1 SGHVS, CDR2 FNYEAQ. The CDR3 here is CASSLASGGFSYNEQFF. The DNA of the CDR3 is TGTGCCAGCAGCTTAGCGTCTGGAGGCTTCTCCTACAATGAGCAGTTCTTC.

CDR3 nucleotide sequence: TGCGCCAGCAGCCAAAAGACTAGCGGGGGATCCTACGAGCAGTACTTC. It codes for CASSQKTSGGSYEQYF. V and J are TRBV4-1 and TRBJ2-7; TRBD2 matches at 12 bases. Germline CDR1 reads MGHRA; CDR2 reads YSYEKL. Trimming at V came to 2 bases and at J to 1 base, leaving 3 bases not matched to a gene. CDR3 size: 16 residues.

The chain joins TRBV18 to TRBJ2-7, with D uncertain. V lost 3 bases, J lost 0 bases, and 12 bases lay in between. Germline V CDR1 and CDR2: KGHSH, LQKENI. CDR3 length: 15 amino acids. The DNA of the CDR3 is TGTGCCAGCTCACCTCAGAGCTTAAGCTCCTACGAGCAGTACTTC. This translates into CASSPQSLSSYEQYF.

This chain uses TRBV27 with TRBJ1-6, with 8 bases identical to TRBD1. CDR1 MNHEY and CDR2 SMNVEV come from the germline V gene (reference sequence). V was clipped by 1 base and J by 0 bases; unmatched bases: 8. This CDR3 spans 19 amino acids. For the CDR3, the DNA is TGTGCCAGCAGTTTATGGGGCAGGGGGCCCAGCTCCTATAATTCACCCCTCCACTTT. The encoded protein is CASSLWGRGPSSYNSPLHF.

This chain joins TRBV7-9 and TRBJ1-2; D remains ambiguous. V lost 1 base to trimming and J lost 3 bases, with 18 bases between them. The CDR3 is 17 residues long. Germline CDR1 is SEHNR and CDR2 is FQNEAQ (reference sequence). This CDR3 reads CASSLEFGSADDYGYTF. The DNA for the CDR3 is TGTGCCAGCAGCTTAGAATTTGGCAGTGCCGACGACTATGGCTACACCTTC. Full variable domain (missing parts from reference TRBV7-9 and TRBJ1-2): DTGVSQNPRHKITKRGQNVTFRCDPISEHNRLYWYRQTLGQGPEFLTYFQNEAQLEKSRLLSDRFSAERPKGSFSTLEIQRTEQGDSAMYLCASSLEFGSADDYGYTFGSGTRLTVV.

The chain carries TRBV6-6 and TRBJ1-1, with TRBD1 as a possible D gene (5 bases). Germline V lookup: CDR1 MNHNY, CDR2 SVGAGI (reference sequence). V was clipped by 5 bases and J by 2 bases, with 12 bases between them. The CDR3 is 14 amino acids. The CDR3 sequence is CASSRTRLNTEAFF. Here the CDR3 DNA reads TGTGCCAGCAGTCGGACACGTCTCAACACTGAAGCTTTCTTT.

The gene calls are TRBV6-5 and TRBJ1-2, with no clear D. The CDR3 runs to 13 residues. CDR1 is MNHEY and CDR2 is SVGAGI in the germline V gene. Trimming took 2 bases from V and 0 from J, leaving 4 bases between them. The CDR3 loop is CASSYQSNYGYTF. For the CDR3, the DNA is TGTGCCAGCAGTTACCAGTCTAACTATGGCTACACCTTC.

The V gene is TRBV19, the J gene TRBJ2-2; D is uncertain. Germline V gives CDR1 LNHDA, CDR2 SQIVND (reference sequence). V lost 1 base, J lost 6 bases, and 9 bases lay in between. This CDR3 has 14 residues. The CDR3: CASSIVAYSGELFF. The CDR3 DNA reads TGTGCCAGTAGTATAGTGGCTTACTCCGGGGAGCTGTTTTTT.

The chain is built from TRBV6-1 and TRBJ2-2; D may be TRBD1 (6 bases). Germline CDR1 reads MNHNS; CDR2 reads SASEGT. With 7 bases removed from V and 3 bases from J, the gap between germline ends came to 12 bases. CDR3 length equals 14 residues. CDR3 region: CASNMGTHTGELFF. Here the CDR3 DNA reads TGTGCCAGCAACATGGGGACACACACCGGGGAGCTGTTTTTT.

About this clone itself: The same CDR3 can be traced to other DNA sequences in this sample. J is TRBJ2-3 and V is TRBV7-9, with 8 bases matching TRBD1. V dropped 5 bases and J dropped 3; count of bases not matched to a gene: 4. The germline CDR1 and CDR2 sequences are SEHNR and FQNEAQ (reference sequence). The CDR3 spans 14 residues. This CDR3 reads CASSPGQGTDTQYF. The CDR3 nucleotides read TGTGCCAGCAGCCCCGGACAGGGAACAGATACGCAGTATTTT. The full variable domain, completed using reference TRBV7-9 and TRBJ2-3, is DTGVSQNPRHKITKRGQNVTFRCDPISEHNRLYWYRQTLGQGPEFLTYFQNEAQLEKSRLLSDRFSAERPKGSFSTLEIQRTEQGDSAMYLCASSPGQGTDTQYFGPGTRLTVL.

This sequence joins TRBV6-1 and TRBJ2-7; D remains ambiguous. Germline V gene data show CDR1 as MNHNS and CDR2 as SASEGT. The ends were cut back, 7 bases at V and 0 bases at J, with 10 bases in the middle. CDR3 size: 13 residues. The CDR3 DNA reads TGTGCCAGCAACCTCGGGTCCTCCTACGAGCAGTACTTC. Its protein product is CASNLGSSYEQYF.

V is TRBV6-1 and J is TRBJ2-7; TRBD1 matches at 8 bases. Unmatched junction bases numbered 15, after V lost 8 bases and J lost 6 bases. The length of the CDR3 is 15 residues. Per germline, CDR1 MNHNS and CDR2 SASEGT. This CDR3 reads CASDGTGVVSSEQYF. In DNA, the CDR3 is TGTGCCAGCGACGGGACAGGAGTAGTTTCATCCGAGCAGTACTTC.

The chain is built from TRBV6-1 and TRBJ1-5; tentatively, D is TRBD1 (6 bases). The CDR3 has 16 amino acids. V gave up 2 bases and J gave up 0 bases, with 11 bases separating them. From germline, CDR1 is MNHNS and CDR2 SASEGT. CDR3: CASSERDTLSNQPQHF. The DNA of the CDR3 is TGTGCCAGCAGTGAAAGGGACACTCTTAGCAATCAGCCCCAGCATTTT.

The gene calls are TRBV7-9 and TRBJ1-2; 7 bases match TRBD1. This CDR3 has 14 residues. With 5 bases clipped from V and 1 base from J, the junction kept 4 bases outside the gene matches. Germline loops: CDR1 SEHNR, CDR2 FQNEAQ (reference sequence). The CDR3 reads CASSAQGLNYGYTF. In nucleotides, the CDR3 is TGTGCCAGCAGCGCACAGGGGCTTAACTATGGCTACACCTTC.

The chain carries TRBV4-2 and TRBJ2-3; TRBD1 aligns across 7 bases. The CDR3 sequence is 15 residues long. Germline trimming cut 8 bases from V and 1 base from J; bases unmatched to any gene: 9. Germline assignment: CDR1 LGHNA and CDR2 YNFKEQ. This chain's CDR3 is CASATSGGGTDTQYF. The CDR3 DNA reads TGTGCCAGCGCAACCTCAGGGGGAGGCACAGATACGCAGTATTTT.

The gene calls are TRBV6-5 and TRBJ2-7; TRBD1 matches at 8 bases. With 0 bases clipped from V and 7 bases from J, the junction kept 11 bases outside the gene matches. The CDR3 loop spans 16 amino acids. Per germline, CDR1 MNHEY and CDR2 SVGAGI. This CDR3 is CASSYSYGQGAPEQYF. The CDR3, as DNA: TGTGCCAGCAGTTACTCGTATGGTCAGGGGGCGCCTGAGCAGTACTTC.

A word on this clone: Other DNA sequences from this sample encode an identical CDR3 as well. V gene TRBV30 combines with J gene TRBJ2-7, with 7 bases matching TRBD1. CDR3 length equals 12 residues. Germline CDR1 reads GTSNPN; CDR2 reads SVGIG (reference sequence). The ends lost 1 base at V and 4 bases at J; junction bases unmatched: 1. The CDR3 loop is CAWSGQGYEQYF. As DNA, the CDR3 is TGTGCCTGGAGTGGACAGGGTTACGAGCAGTACTTC.

Regarding this clone: This sample also contains other DNA sequences that code for the same CDR3. The J gene is TRBJ1-1, the V gene TRBV30, with a possible D match to TRBD1 (6 bases). V dropped 5 bases and J dropped 5 bases, with 21 bases sitting between them. The CDR3 totals 15 residues. CDR1 is GTSNPN and CDR2 is SVGIG in the germline V gene (reference sequence). In DNA, the CDR3 is TGTGCCTGGGAAGTGGGGGGCAGGGGTAATACTGAAGCTTTCTTT. It specifies CAWEVGGRGNTEAFF.

The CDR3 spells CASSSSLRTDTQYF. In nucleotides, the CDR3 is TGTGCCAGCAGCTCCTCCCTGAGGACAGATACGCAGTATTTT. The V gene is TRBV13, the J gene TRBJ2-3; the D is unclear. V shed 4 bases and J shed 3 bases, with 11 bases lying between them. Per germline, CDR1 PRHDT and CDR2 FYEKMQ (reference sequence). CDR3 length: 14 residues.

The count of this clone is one. The chain joins TRBV29-1 to TRBJ2-7; 8 nucleotides match TRBD1. CDR1 SQVTM and CDR2 ANQGSEA come from the germline V gene. This CDR3 contains 13 residues. V gave up 6 bases and J gave up 6 bases; unmatched junction bases: 10. The CDR3 reads CSVAFPGQAEQYF. The CDR3 DNA reads TGCAGCGTCGCCTTCCCGGGACAGGCCGAGCAGTACTTC.